These 21 T cell receptor beta chains were sequenced from one sample in a study of CD8+CD57+ T cells in acquired aplastic anemia. According to the study, genomic DNA was the template for TCR beta VDJ and CDR3 profiling. TCRdb redid the calling of the reads with MiXCR, one entry per CDR3 protein. The repertoire includes a few hundred thousand distinct CDR3 sequences, 56% of them detected once, and around 1.3% sits in the top ten. The sequenced patients had an expansion of CD8+CD57+ cells seen by flow cytometry. Sample: sorted CD4+, CD8+, or CD8+CD57+ T cells (not recorded which) from PBMCs. Receptor source: a human donor with aplastic anemia.

This chain uses TRBV25-1 with TRBJ2-7; D unclear. The germline V and J ends were trimmed by 1 base and 2 bases, with 12 bases remaining between them. CDR1 is MGHDK and CDR2 is SYGVNS in the germline V gene. The CDR3 has 15 residues. CDR3 coding DNA: TGTGCCAGCAGTGAATCAGTTAACGGTGCCTACGAGCAGTACTTC. It codes for CASSESVNGAYEQYF.

The genes are TRBV5-1 and TRBJ2-3, with a possible D match to TRBD1 (6 bases). Trimming took 4 bases from V and 3 from J, leaving 21 bases between them. Germline V CDR1 and CDR2: SGHRS, YFSETQ. The CDR3 runs to 17 residues. CDR3 region: CASSAEIGQPLTDTQYF. CDR3 nucleotides: TGCGCCAGCAGCGCCGAGATCGGACAGCCTTTAACAGATACGCAGTATTTT.

This clonotype occurred once. This chain joins TRBV20-1 and TRBJ2-1, with D unresolved. The germline V gene has CDR1 DFQATT and CDR2 SNEGSKA (reference sequence). This CDR3 spans 12 amino acids. V gave up 0 bases and J gave up 13 bases, with 13 bases separating them. The CDR3, as DNA: TGCAGTGCTAGAGATCTTACTCGTAATCAGTTCTTC. Translating gives CSARDLTRNQFF.

This clonotype was counted between two and nine times. This chain connects TRBV15 to TRBJ2-7; possibly TRBD1 for D (6 bases). Germline V CDR1 and CDR2: LNHNV, YYDKDF (reference sequence). V was pared by 0 bases and J by 6 bases, with 15 bases between. This CDR3 contains 15 residues. In DNA form, the CDR3 reads TGTGCCACCAGCAGAGACTCAGGGGAGAGCGGCGAGCAGTACTTC. Its translation: CATSRDSGESGEQYF.

This clonotype was seen a handful of times. This chain joins TRBV24-1 and TRBJ1-2; 7 bases line up with TRBD1. V lost 4 bases to trimming and J lost 0 bases; unmatched junction nucleotides: 4. Germline CDR1 reads KGHDR; CDR2 reads SFDVKD. CDR3 size: 15 residues. The CDR3 spells CATSDRQGPNYGYTF. The CDR3 DNA is TGTGCCACCAGTGACCGACAGGGCCCTAACTATGGCTACACCTTC.

This clonotype was seen just once. This sequence joins TRBV1 and TRBJ1-3. TRBV1 is flagged as a pseudogene. CDR3 length: 12 amino acids. The CDR3 protein is CASSPSGNTIYF. CDR3 bases: TGTGCCAGCAGCCCTAGTGGAAACACCATATATTTT.

The chain is built from TRBV7-2 and TRBJ1-2; D gene ambiguous. V dropped 3 bases and J dropped 4 bases, with 9 bases sitting between them. CDR1 is SGHTA, CDR2 FQGNSA, per germline. This CDR3 is built from 13 residues. The CDR3 loop reads CASSFGRGYGYTF. The DNA for the CDR3 is TGTGCCAGCAGCTTCGGTCGAGGCTATGGCTACACCTTC.

The table lists this clonotype with a count of one. J is TRBJ2-7 and V is TRBV7-9; D unresolved. The germline CDR1 and CDR2 sequences are SEHNR and FQNEAQ (reference sequence). V lost 0 bases and J lost 4, with 13 bases in between. The CDR3 has 15 amino acids. The CDR3 region is CASSLAEKPDYEQYF. CDR3 in DNA: TGTGCCAGCAGCTTAGCGGAGAAGCCGGATTACGAGCAGTACTTC.

This clonotype appeared once. Sequence at one end of the junction differs from germline and may be a read error. This sequence joins TRBV12-5 and TRBJ2-5; D is ambiguous. The CDR3 extends over 12 amino acids. Germline values: CDR1 LGHNT, CDR2 FRNRAP. The CDR3 sequence is CAGGLVKETQYF. The CDR3 bases are TGTGCTGGTGGTTTGGTAAAAGAGACCCAGTACTTC.

The chain uses TRBV29-1 and TRBJ2-1, with D perhaps being TRBD1 or TRBD2 (6 bases each). Germline V gene sequence: CDR1 SQVTM, CDR2 ANQGSEA. This CDR3 spans 17 amino acids. V was clipped by 4 bases and J by 2 bases, with 21 bases between them. The CDR3 region is CSVVPRGSGATYNEQFF. The DNA of the CDR3 is TGCAGCGTTGTCCCCCGGGGTTCGGGGGCGACCTACAATGAGCAGTTCTTC.

Only one count was recorded for this clonotype. J is TRBJ2-1 and V is TRBV7-6; TRBD1 matches 7 bases. Germline assignment: CDR1 SGHVS and CDR2 FNYEAQ. Trimming removed 0 bases from V and 4 bases from J; junction bases left unmatched: 6. The CDR3 consists of 16 residues. CDR3 coding DNA: TGTGCCAGCAGCTTAGCGGTGCCAGGGGGTTACAATGAGCAGTTCTTC. Encoded protein: CASSLAVPGGYNEQFF.

The rearrangement links TRBV7-8 to TRBJ2-7, with TRBD1 matching over 8 bases. Germline V lookup: CDR1 SGHVS, CDR2 FQNEAQ. The CDR3 totals 17 residues. V lost 3 bases and J lost 9; bases outside the gene matches: 19. The CDR3 DNA reads TGTGCCAGCAGCTTTCGGTCGGAGGACAGGGAGACTTCGGGGCAGTACTTC. It translates to CASSFRSEDRETSGQYF.

This clonotype was counted at least ten times. This chain joins TRBV19 and TRBJ1-2; D possibly corresponds to TRBD1 (6 bases). V was pared by 6 bases and J by 2 bases, with 16 bases between. Germline values: CDR1 LNHDA, CDR2 SQIVND (reference sequence). The CDR3 contains 15 residues. The CDR3 coding sequence is TGTGCCAGTAGGGAAACAGGGCAGGGGAACTATGGCTACACCTTC. Residues: CASRETGQGNYGYTF.

The rearrangement joins TRBV5-1 to TRBJ2-7; D not certain. Germline lookup yields CDR1 SGHRS and CDR2 YFSETQ. V gave up 0 bases and J gave up 7 bases, with 17 bases separating them. The CDR3 runs to 15 residues. The CDR3 spells CASSLAIAGPEEQYF. Here the CDR3 DNA reads TGCGCCAGCAGCTTGGCCATAGCTGGTCCTGAAGAGCAGTACTTC.

The rearrangement joins TRBV24-1 to TRBJ1-2; maybe TRBD1 (5 bases). The CDR3 contains 14 residues. The V and J ends lost 4 bases and 2 bases respectively, with 10 bases between them. In germline, CDR1 is KGHDR, CDR2 SFDVKD. The CDR3 sequence: CATSDRTKNYGYTF. The CDR3, as DNA: TGTGCCACCAGTGACAGGACAAAAAACTATGGCTACACCTTC.

This clonotype was counted a single time. The chain combines TRBV9 with TRBJ1-1, with D uncertain. Germline-derived CDR1 and CDR2 are SGDLS and YYNGEE. CDR3 size: 14 residues. V lost 4 bases, J lost 1 base, and 11 bases lay in between. CDR3 sequence (DNA): TGTGCCAGCAGCTTAGAGGACGCGAACACTGAAGCTTTCTTT. Protein product: CASSLEDANTEAFF. The variable domain in full, with the rest retrieved from reference TRBV9 and TRBJ1-1, is DSGVTQTPKHLITATGQRVTLRCSPRSGDLSVYWYQQSLDQGLQFLIQYYNGEERAKGNILERFSAQQFPDLHSELNLSSLELGDSALYFCASSLEDANTEAFFGQGTRLTVV.

This clonotype was seen once. The chain has TRBV10-2 and TRBJ2-2, with D unclear. The V and J ends lost 3 bases and 5 bases respectively, with 4 bases between them. Per germline, CDR1 WSHSY and CDR2 SAAADI. This CDR3 comprises 12 residues. CDR3 sequence reads: CASSEFTGELFF. CDR3 DNA: TGCGCCAGCAGTGAATTTACCGGGGAGCTGTTTTTT.

The chain recombines TRBV19 with TRBJ2-7; TRBD1 matches at 7 bases. V lost 7 bases and J lost 1; bases outside the gene matches: 7. Germline V gives CDR1 LNHDA, CDR2 SQIVND (reference sequence). CDR3 length equals 14 residues. CDR3 bases: TGTGCCAGTACCGCCGGGACAGCGTCCTACGAGCAGTACTTC. Its translation: CASTAGTASYEQYF.

The chain employs TRBV20-1 and TRBJ2-5; unclear D gene. The CDR3 runs 14 residues. Trimming shortened V by 3 bases and J by 2 bases, and 13 bases separated the two germline ends. The germline gives CDR1 DFQATT, CDR2 SNEGSKA (reference sequence). DNA of the CDR3: TGCAGTGCTAGGGGCTCGGGTCGGCAAGAGACCCAGTACTTC. Protein sequence: CSARGSGRQETQYF.

This chain uses TRBV4-2 with TRBJ2-7; possible D gene TRBD1, 6 bases. The CDR3 runs 16 residues. The V end was cut by 4 bases, the J end by 0 bases, with 16 bases between. Germline V gene data show CDR1 as LGHNA and CDR2 as YNFKEQ. The CDR3 DNA is TGTGCCAGCAGCCGAGAAGGGACAAGTGCCTCCTACGAGCAGTACTTC. Encoded protein: CASSREGTSASYEQYF.

The rearrangement uses TRBV9 and TRBJ2-5, with 12 positions matching TRBD2. Germline V gene lookup returns CDR1 SGDLS and CDR2 YYNGEE. Unmatched junction bases numbered 13, after V lost 4 bases and J lost 6 bases. The length of the CDR3 is 17 residues. The chain's CDR3 is CASSYRGTSGRTKTQYF. The CDR3 DNA reads as TGTGCCAGCAGCTACAGGGGAACTAGCGGGAGGACGAAGACCCAGTACTTC.